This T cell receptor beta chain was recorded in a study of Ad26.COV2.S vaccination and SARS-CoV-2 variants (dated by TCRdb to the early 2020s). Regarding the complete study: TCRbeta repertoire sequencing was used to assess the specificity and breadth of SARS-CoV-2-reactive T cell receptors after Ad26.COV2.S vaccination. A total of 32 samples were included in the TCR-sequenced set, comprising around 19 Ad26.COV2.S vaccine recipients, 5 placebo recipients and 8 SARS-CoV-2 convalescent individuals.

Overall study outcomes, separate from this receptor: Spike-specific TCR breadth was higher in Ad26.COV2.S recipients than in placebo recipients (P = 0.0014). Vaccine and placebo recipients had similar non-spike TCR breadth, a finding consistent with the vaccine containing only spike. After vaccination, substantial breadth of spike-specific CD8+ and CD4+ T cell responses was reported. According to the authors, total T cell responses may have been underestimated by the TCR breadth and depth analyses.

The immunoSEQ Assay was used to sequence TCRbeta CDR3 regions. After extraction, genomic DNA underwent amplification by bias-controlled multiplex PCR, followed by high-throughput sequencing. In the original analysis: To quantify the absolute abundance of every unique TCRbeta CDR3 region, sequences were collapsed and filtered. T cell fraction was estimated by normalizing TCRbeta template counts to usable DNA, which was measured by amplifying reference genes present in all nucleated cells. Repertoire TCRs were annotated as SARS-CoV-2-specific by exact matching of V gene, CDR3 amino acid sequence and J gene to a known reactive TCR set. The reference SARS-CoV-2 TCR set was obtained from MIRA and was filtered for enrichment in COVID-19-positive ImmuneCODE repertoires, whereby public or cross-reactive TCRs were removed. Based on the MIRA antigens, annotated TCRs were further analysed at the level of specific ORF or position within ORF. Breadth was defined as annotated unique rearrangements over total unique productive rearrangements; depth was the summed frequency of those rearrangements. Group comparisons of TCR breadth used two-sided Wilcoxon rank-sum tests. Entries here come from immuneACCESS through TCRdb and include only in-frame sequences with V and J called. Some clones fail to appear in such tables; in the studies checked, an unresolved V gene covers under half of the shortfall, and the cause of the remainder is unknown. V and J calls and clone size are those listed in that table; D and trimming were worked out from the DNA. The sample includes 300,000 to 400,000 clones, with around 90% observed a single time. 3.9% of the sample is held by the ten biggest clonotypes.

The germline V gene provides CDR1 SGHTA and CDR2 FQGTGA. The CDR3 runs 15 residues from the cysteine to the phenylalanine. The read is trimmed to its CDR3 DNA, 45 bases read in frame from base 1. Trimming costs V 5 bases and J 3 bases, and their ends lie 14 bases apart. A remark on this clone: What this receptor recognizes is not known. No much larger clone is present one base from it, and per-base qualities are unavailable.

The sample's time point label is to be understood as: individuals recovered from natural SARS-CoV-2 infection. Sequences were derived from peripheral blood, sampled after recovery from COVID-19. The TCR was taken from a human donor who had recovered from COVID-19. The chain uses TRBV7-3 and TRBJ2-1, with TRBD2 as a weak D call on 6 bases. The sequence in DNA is TGTGCCAGCAGCCCAAGGGCGGGATTCTACAATGAGCAGTTCTTC. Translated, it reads CASSPRAGFYNEQFF.